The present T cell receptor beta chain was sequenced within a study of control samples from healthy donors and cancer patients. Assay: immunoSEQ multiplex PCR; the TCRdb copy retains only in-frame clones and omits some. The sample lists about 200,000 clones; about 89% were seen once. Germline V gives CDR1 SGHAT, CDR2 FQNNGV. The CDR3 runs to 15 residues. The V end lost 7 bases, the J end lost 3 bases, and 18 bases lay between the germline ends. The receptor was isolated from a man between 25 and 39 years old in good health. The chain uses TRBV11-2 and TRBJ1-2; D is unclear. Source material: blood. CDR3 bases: TGTGCCAGCACCCGGACTCCCCCCGGCGACTATGGCTACACCTTC. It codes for CASTRTPPGDYGYTF.